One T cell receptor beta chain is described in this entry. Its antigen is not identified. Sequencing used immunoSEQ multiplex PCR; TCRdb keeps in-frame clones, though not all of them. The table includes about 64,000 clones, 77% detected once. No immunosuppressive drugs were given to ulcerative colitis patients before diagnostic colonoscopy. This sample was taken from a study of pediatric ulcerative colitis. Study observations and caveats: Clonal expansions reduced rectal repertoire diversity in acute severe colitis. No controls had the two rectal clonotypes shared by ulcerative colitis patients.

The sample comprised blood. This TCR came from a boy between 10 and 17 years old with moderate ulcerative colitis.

CDR3 sequence: CASSLYGSYEQYF. CDR3 DNA: TGTGCCAGCAGCTTGTACGGTTCCTACGAGCAGTACTTC. The chain carries TRBV5-4 and TRBJ2-7; the D is unclear. Germline CDR1 is SGHNT and CDR2 is YYREEE (reference sequence). This CDR3 region has 13 residues. Trimming pared 1 base from V and 1 base from J, leaving 6 bases between.